This TCR beta chain comes out of a study of T cells after yellow fever vaccination. This clonotype was picked up many times. Its antigen is unknown. Study findings and constraints: Post-booster reappearance was seen for most primary-vaccination clones (96% CD4, around 90% CD8).

The CDR3 has 12 amino acids. Deletions cut 3 bases from V and 8 bases from J, with 10 bases between. Germline loops: CDR1 LGHDT, CDR2 YNNKEL (reference sequence). Template switching by 5'RACE produced TCR cDNA, adding a universal primer site and UMIs. Each CDR3 protein is one row after TCRdb ran MiXCR on the 5' RACE reads. The sample lists 250,000 to 350,000 distinct CDR3 sequences, around 6.8% occurring once. This TCR was sampled from a young man who received the YFV17D yellow fever vaccine. The sequences come from PBMCs, collected more than 35 days after the first yellow fever vaccination. This sequence joins TRBV3-1 and TRBJ1-2; D ambiguous. The CDR3: CASSQGNGGYTF. CDR3 bases: TGTGCCAGCAGCCAGGGGAATGGCGGCTACACCTTC.